Each of the 8 T cell receptor beta chains below was sequenced from the same sample in a study of blood T cell repertoires in COVID-19. The table came from immunoSEQ multiplex PCR; TCRdb's copy has only in-frame clones and leaves some out. The sample includes roughly 43,000 clones, roughly 70% seen only once; the top ten take 6.2%. The material sequenced was peripheral blood. Receptor source: an elderly man with acute or convalescent COVID-19.

CDR3 loop: CASSLGQGNTEAFF. CDR3 nucleotide sequence: TGTGCCAGCAGCTTAGGCCAGGGGAACACTGAAGCTTTCTTT. V and J are TRBV11-1 and TRBJ1-1; TRBD1 is a possible D gene (5 bases). Germline V gene lookup returns CDR1 SGHAT and CDR2 FQDESV (reference sequence). Trimming took 1 base from V and 1 from J, leaving 7 bases between them. The CDR3 totals 14 residues.

This clone was found a few times. The genes are TRBV5-1 and TRBJ1-5; D gene uncertain. Germline CDR1 and CDR2: SGHRS and YFSETQ. Trimming took off 2 bases at V and 7 bases at J, with 10 bases between the two ends. The CDR3 extends over 13 amino acids. The CDR3, as DNA: TGCGCCAGCAGCTTCGGCGGGGAGCAGCCCCAGCATTTT. As protein: CASSFGGEQPQHF.

The chain joins TRBV27 to TRBJ2-7; D is possibly TRBD2 (6 bases). Germline V gene lookup returns CDR1 MNHEY and CDR2 SMNVEV (reference sequence). CDR3 size: 14 residues. Deletions cut 6 bases from V and 0 bases from J, with 12 bases between. CDR3 amino acids: CASRKRELSYEQYF. In nucleotides, the CDR3 is TGTGCCAGCAGAAAACGGGAGCTCTCCTACGAGCAGTACTTC.

This chain links TRBV6-5 with TRBJ2-1; 9 bases map to TRBD1. CDR1 is MNHEY, CDR2 SVGAGI, per germline. V was pared by 6 bases and J by 8 bases, with 11 bases of the junction left unmatched. The CDR3 is 15 amino acids. The CDR3 DNA sequence: TGTGCCAGCAGCCCAGGGACAGGGCGTCTTGATGAGCAGTTCTTC. Residues: CASSPGTGRLDEQFF.

A single count supports this clone. This rearrangement joins TRBV5-1 to TRBJ1-2; D is perhaps TRBD1 (5 bases). This CDR3 has 14 residues. Trimming took off 1 base at V and 1 base at J, with 8 bases between the two ends. Per the germline V gene, CDR1 is SGHRS and CDR2 is YFSETQ. CDR3 sequence reads: CASSLSRDNYGYTF. CDR3 nucleotide sequence: TGCGCCAGCAGCTTGTCCAGGGATAACTATGGCTACACCTTC. The entire variable domain, with the rest obtained from reference TRBV5-1 and TRBJ1-2, is as follows: KAGVTQTPRYLIKTRGQQVTLSCSPISGHRSVSWYQQTPGQGLQFLFEYFSETQRNKGNFPGRFSGRQFSNSRSEMNVSTLELGDSALYLCASSLSRDNYGYTFGSGTRLTVV.

The chain combines TRBV4-2 with TRBJ2-2; 7 positions agree with TRBD2. Trimming took 5 bases from V and 4 from J; bases not matched to a gene: 19. Germline CDR1 reads LGHNA; CDR2 reads YNFKEQ. The length of the CDR3 is 19 residues. CDR3 sequence (DNA): TGTGCCAGCAGCACCCCCCCGGGGAGCGGGGAGGCATTCACCGGGGAGCTGTTTTTT. It encodes CASSTPPGSGEAFTGELFF.

This chain uses TRBV10-3 with TRBJ1-6; 12 positions agree with TRBD1. This CDR3 region has 16 residues. CDR1 is ENHRY and CDR2 is SYGVKD in the germline V gene. The V and J ends lost 6 bases and 16 bases, in that order; junction bases with no gene match: 16. CDR3 loop: CAISGPGQGAGGGLHF. The CDR3 DNA sequence: TGTGCCATCAGCGGGCCGGGACAGGGGGCTGGTGGCGGGCTCCACTTT.

The genes are TRBV19 and TRBJ1-5; D uncertain. Per the germline V gene, CDR1 is LNHDA and CDR2 is SQIVND (reference sequence). V gave up 10 bases and J gave up 5 bases, with 15 bases separating them. The CDR3 consists of 13 residues. In DNA, the CDR3 is TGTGCCACGTCTCGGTCCTTGGATCAGCCCCAGCATTTT. Amino acid sequence: CATSRSLDQPQHF.